These T cell receptor beta chains were read from a single sample in a study of regulatory T cells in long-lasting Graves disease. TCRdb redid the calling of the multiplex PCR reads with MiXCR, one entry per CDR3 protein. The table includes 350,000 to 550,000 distinct CDR3 sequences, less than 15% detected once. The data also belong to a second study, concerning T cells in Graves' hyperthyroidism and ophthalmopathy.

Sequencing used peripheral blood mononuclear cells (PBMCs), obtained at new diagnosis, from a patient treated with antithyroid drugs. These receptors were obtained from a woman in her forties or fifties with Graves disease. The CDR3 runs from the conserved cysteine through the conserved F or W. A D gene is named only where the DNA matches it firmly. Expanded clones are given a class, and other clones once, few, many or no size at all.

J gene: TRBJ2-3; V gene: TRBV2; clone size: few; D gene: NA; CDR3 DNA: TGTGCCAGCAGCGCACCTAGCGCCCCTCTGACAGATACGCAGTATTTT; CDR3 protein: CASSAPSAPLTDTQYF
J gene: TRBJ2-3; V gene: TRBV10-3; clone size: many; D gene: NA; CDR3 DNA: TGTGCCATCAGTGAGGGAGTAGCAGGGGATACGCAGTATTTT; CDR3 protein: CAISEGVAGDTQYF
J gene: TRBJ2-5; V gene: TRBV12-3/TRBV12-4; clone size: many; D gene: NA; CDR3 DNA: TGTGCCAGCAGTCCCGCCGGGGGAAGAGAAACCCAGTACTTC; CDR3 protein: CASSPAGGRETQYF
J gene: TRBJ1-6; V gene: TRBV6-1; clone size: NA; D gene: TRBD1; CDR3 DNA: TGTGCCAGCAGTACAGGGGGCTTAGATTCACCCCTCCACTTT; CDR3 protein: CASSTGGLDSPLHF
J gene: TRBJ2-7; V gene: TRBV6-1; clone size: many; D gene: NA; CDR3 DNA: TGTGCCAGCAGTGAAGCCAGAAACGGTCGCGAGCAGTACTTC; CDR3 protein: CASSEARNGREQYF
J gene: TRBJ2-3; V gene: TRBV2; clone size: many; D gene: NA; CDR3 DNA: TGTGCCAGCAGTGAAGCCATCGGGGGGCAGGGGGGTACGCAGTATTTT; CDR3 protein: CASSEAIGGQGGTQYF
J gene: TRBJ1-4; V gene: TRBV5-1; clone size: many; D gene: TRBD1; CDR3 DNA: TGCGCCAGCAGCTCGGACAGGCAGAGTGAAAAACTGTTTTTT; CDR3 protein: CASSSDRQSEKLFF
J gene: TRBJ2-1; V gene: TRBV6-5; clone size: many; D gene: TRBD2; CDR3 DNA: TGTGCCAGCAGTTACGGGACTAGCGGGAGTGGAGAGCAGTTCTTC; CDR3 protein: CASSYGTSGSGEQFF
J gene: TRBJ1-1; V gene: TRBV18; clone size: many; D gene: NA; CDR3 DNA: TGTGCCAGCTCACCATCGTGGCCCGCCTCAGATGAAGCTTTCTTT; CDR3 protein: CASSPSWPASDEAFF
J gene: TRBJ2-1; V gene: TRBV19; clone size: NA; D gene: NA; CDR3 DNA: TGTGCCAGTAGTACTCTAAACAATGAGCAGTTCTTC; CDR3 protein: CASSTLNNEQFF
J gene: TRBJ2-3; V gene: TRBV5-1; clone size: few; D gene: NA; CDR3 DNA: TGCGCCAGCAGCTCACTGGACGGAATTAGCACAGATACGCAGTATTTT; CDR3 protein: CASSSLDGISTDTQYF
J gene: TRBJ1-1; V gene: TRBV11-2; clone size: many; D gene: NA; CDR3 DNA: TGTGCCAGCATCCGTTTAAAAGGGGCTTTGAACACTGAAGCTTTCTTT; CDR3 protein: CASIRLKGALNTEAFF
J gene: TRBJ2-5; V gene: TRBV24-1; clone size: many; D gene: TRBD1; CDR3 DNA: TGTGCCACCAGTGAACAACAGGGGTCCCCGTACCAAGAGACCCAGTACTTC; CDR3 protein: CATSEQQGSPYQETQYF
J gene: TRBJ2-3; V gene: TRBV11-2; clone size: many; D gene: TRBD1; CDR3 DNA: TGTGCCAGCAGCCCGACAGGGATTAGCACAGATACGCAGTATTTT; CDR3 protein: CASSPTGISTDTQYF
J gene: TRBJ1-1; V gene: TRBV4-2; clone size: NA; D gene: NA; CDR3 DNA: TGTGCCAGCAGCCAAGAGCCGGGGGTGAACACTGAAGCTTTCTTT; CDR3 protein: CASSQEPGVNTEAFF
J gene: TRBJ2-7; V gene: TRBV19; clone size: NA; D gene: NA; CDR3 DNA: TGTGCCAGTAGTATCGGACTCCGTTGGGACGAGCAGTACTTC; CDR3 protein: CASSIGLRWDEQYF
J gene: TRBJ2-3; V gene: TRBV5-1; clone size: NA; D gene: TRBD2; CDR3 DNA: TGCGCCAGCAGCTACCTAGCGGGAGGGACAGATACGCAGTATTTT; CDR3 protein: CASSYLAGGTDTQYF
J gene: TRBJ2-5; V gene: TRBV12-3/TRBV12-4; clone size: many; D gene: NA; CDR3 DNA: TGTGCCAGCAGTCCAAGGAGGGCAGGGGGAGTTGTTCGTCGGATGGAGACCCAGTACTTC; CDR3 protein: CASSPRRAGGVVRRMETQYF
J gene: TRBJ1-5; V gene: TRBV12-3/TRBV12-4; clone size: many; D gene: TRBD1; CDR3 DNA: TGTGCCAGCAGCCGAGGGACAGGTAGCAATCAGCCCCAGCATTTT; CDR3 protein: CASSRGTGSNQPQHF
J gene: TRBJ2-1; V gene: TRBV5-1; clone size: many; D gene: NA; CDR3 DNA: TGCGCCAGCAGCCTAGCGTTATGGGACAATGAGCAGTTCTTC; CDR3 protein: CASSLALWDNEQFF
J gene: TRBJ2-5; V gene: TRBV28; clone size: NA; D gene: TRBD2; CDR3 DNA: TGTGCCAGCAGTCCGGGGACTAGCGGGAGAGAGACCCAGAACTTC; CDR3 protein: CASSPGTSGRETQNF
J gene: TRBJ1-5; V gene: TRBV20-1; clone size: NA; D gene: NA; CDR3 DNA: TGCAGTGCTAGATGGACAGATAGCAATCAGCCCCAGCATTTT; CDR3 protein: CSARWTDSNQPQHF
J gene: TRBJ2-3; V gene: TRBV10-2; clone size: NA; D gene: TRBD2; CDR3 DNA: TGCGCCAGCAGGCCTAGCGGGAGCTGGATGACAGATACGCAGTATTTT; CDR3 protein: CASRPSGSWMTDTQYF
J gene: TRBJ1-2; V gene: TRBV2; clone size: many; D gene: NA; CDR3 DNA: TGTGCCAGCCGGGGGGCGCAGGGCTACACCTTC; CDR3 protein: CASRGAQGYTF
J gene: TRBJ1-4; V gene: TRBV28; clone size: NA; D gene: NA; CDR3 DNA: TGTGCCAGCACATATGATGAAAAACTGTTTTTT; CDR3 protein: CASTYDEKLFF
J gene: TRBJ2-7; V gene: TRBV11-2; clone size: many; D gene: NA; CDR3 DNA: TGTGCCAGCAGCTATAGTAGGGGGTACGGCTACGAGCAGTACTTC; CDR3 protein: CASSYSRGYGYEQYF
J gene: TRBJ2-1; V gene: TRBV9; clone size: few; D gene: NA; CDR3 DNA: TGTGCCAGCAGCGTAGGTATAGGGTGGGAGGCGCGGCGCAATGAGCAGTTCTTC; CDR3 protein: CASSVGIGWEARRNEQFF
J gene: TRBJ2-1; V gene: TRBV7-3; clone size: many; D gene: NA; CDR3 DNA: TGTGCCAGCAGCCCGAACCCCCAAGGACCCGCTTACAATGAGCAGTTCTTC; CDR3 protein: CASSPNPQGPAYNEQFF
J gene: TRBJ1-1; V gene: TRBV28; clone size: many; D gene: NA; CDR3 DNA: TGTGCCAGCAGTTTGGCAGCGGTGGGCTTAATGAACACTGAAGCTTTCTTT; CDR3 protein: CASSLAAVGLMNTEAFF
J gene: TRBJ1-2; V gene: TRBV7-8; clone size: many; D gene: NA; CDR3 DNA: TGTGCCAGCAGCTTATCCTACGGGGACACAGCTAACTATGGCTACACCTTC; CDR3 protein: CASSLSYGDTANYGYTF
J gene: TRBJ2-1; V gene: TRBV27; clone size: NA; D gene: TRBD1; CDR3 DNA: TGTGCCAGCAGTTCCGGGACAGGGGGCTTGGATGAGCAGTTCTTC; CDR3 protein: CASSSGTGGLDEQFF
J gene: TRBJ2-2; V gene: TRBV5-1; clone size: many; D gene: NA; CDR3 DNA: TGCGCCAGCAGCTTACTAGAATCCACCGGGGAGCTGTTTTTT; CDR3 protein: CASSLLESTGELFF
J gene: TRBJ2-5; V gene: TRBV6-2/TRBV6-3; clone size: many; D gene: NA; CDR3 DNA: TGTGCCAGCAGATTCCAGTTCCGGGGGGCAGAGACCCAGTACTTC; CDR3 protein: CASRFQFRGAETQYF
J gene: TRBJ2-5; V gene: TRBV29-1; clone size: many; D gene: NA; CDR3 DNA: TGCAGCGTTGGACACACGGCACAAGAGACCCAGTACTTC; CDR3 protein: CSVGHTAQETQYF
J gene: TRBJ2-5; V gene: TRBV5-1; clone size: NA; D gene: NA; CDR3 DNA: TGCGCCAGCAGTCAAGGTAGCGACCAAGAGACCCAGTACTTC; CDR3 protein: CASSQGSDQETQYF
J gene: TRBJ2-7; V gene: TRBV28; clone size: many; D gene: NA; CDR3 DNA: TGTGCCAGCAGTAGCAGAATACAGGGGGGGTCCTACGAGCAGTACTTC; CDR3 protein: CASSSRIQGGSYEQYF